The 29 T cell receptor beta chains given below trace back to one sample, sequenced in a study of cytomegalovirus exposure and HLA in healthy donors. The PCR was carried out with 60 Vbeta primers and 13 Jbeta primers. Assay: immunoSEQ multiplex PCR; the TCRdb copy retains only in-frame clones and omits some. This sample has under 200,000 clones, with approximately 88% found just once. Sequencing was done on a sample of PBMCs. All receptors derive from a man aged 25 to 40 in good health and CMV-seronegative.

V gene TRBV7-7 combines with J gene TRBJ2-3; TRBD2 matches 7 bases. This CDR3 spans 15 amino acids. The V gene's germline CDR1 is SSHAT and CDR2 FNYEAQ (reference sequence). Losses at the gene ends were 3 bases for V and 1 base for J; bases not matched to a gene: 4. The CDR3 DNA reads TGTGCCAGCAGCTTCTCTAGCGGAGGCACAGATACGCAGTATTTT. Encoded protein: CASSFSSGGTDTQYF.

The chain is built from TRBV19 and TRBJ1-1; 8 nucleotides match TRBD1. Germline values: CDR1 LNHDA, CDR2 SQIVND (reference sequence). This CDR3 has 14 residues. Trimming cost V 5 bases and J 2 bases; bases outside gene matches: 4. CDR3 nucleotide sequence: TGTGCCAGTAGTCAGCCAGGGGGCAACACTGAAGCTTTCTTT. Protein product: CASSQPGGNTEAFF.

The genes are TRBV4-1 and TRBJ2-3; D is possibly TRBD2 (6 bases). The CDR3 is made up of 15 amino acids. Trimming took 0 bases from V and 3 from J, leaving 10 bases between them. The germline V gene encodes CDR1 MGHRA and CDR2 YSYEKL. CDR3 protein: CASSQDMRGTDTQYF. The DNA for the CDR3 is TGCGCCAGCAGCCAAGATATGCGGGGTACAGATACGCAGTATTTT.

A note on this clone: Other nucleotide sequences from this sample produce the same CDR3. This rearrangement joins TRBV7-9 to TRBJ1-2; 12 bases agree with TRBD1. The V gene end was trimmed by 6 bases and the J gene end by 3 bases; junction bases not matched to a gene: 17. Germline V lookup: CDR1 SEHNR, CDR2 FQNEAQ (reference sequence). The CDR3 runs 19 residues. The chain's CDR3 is CASSTVHRDRGRADYGYTF. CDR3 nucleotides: TGTGCCAGCAGTACCGTCCACCGGGACAGGGGGCGGGCTGACTATGGCTACACCTTC.

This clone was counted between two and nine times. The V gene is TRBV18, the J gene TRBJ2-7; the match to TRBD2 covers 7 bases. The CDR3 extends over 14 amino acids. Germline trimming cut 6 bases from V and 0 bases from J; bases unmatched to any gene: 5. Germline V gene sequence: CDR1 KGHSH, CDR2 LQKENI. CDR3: CASSQGLDSYEQYF. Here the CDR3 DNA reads TGTGCCAGCTCTCAAGGACTAGACTCCTACGAGCAGTACTTC. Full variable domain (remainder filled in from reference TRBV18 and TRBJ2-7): NAGVMQNPRHLVRRRGQEARLRCSPMKGHSHVYWYRQLPEEGLKFMVYLQKENIIDESGMPKERFSAEFPKEGPSILRIQQVVRGDSAAYFCASSQGLDSYEQYFGPGTRLTVT.

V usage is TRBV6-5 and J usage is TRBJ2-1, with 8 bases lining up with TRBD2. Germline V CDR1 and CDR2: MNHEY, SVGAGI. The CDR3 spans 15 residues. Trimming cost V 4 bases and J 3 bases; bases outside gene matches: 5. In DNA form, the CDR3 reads TGTGCCAGCAGTTTGTTAGCGGGGAACTACAATGAGCAGTTCTTC. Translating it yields CASSLLAGNYNEQFF.

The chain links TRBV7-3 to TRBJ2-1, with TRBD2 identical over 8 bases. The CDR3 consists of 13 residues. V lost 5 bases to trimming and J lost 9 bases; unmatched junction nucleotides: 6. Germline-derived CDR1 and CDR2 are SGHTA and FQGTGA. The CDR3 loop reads CASSPGLAAEQFF. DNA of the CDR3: TGTGCCAGCAGCCCCGGACTAGCAGCTGAGCAGTTCTTC. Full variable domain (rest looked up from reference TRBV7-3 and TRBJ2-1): GAGVSQTPSNKVTEKGKYVELRCDPISGHTALYWYRQSLGQGPEFLIYFQGTGAADDSGLPNDRFFAVRPEGSVSTLKIQRTERGDSAVYLCASSPGLAAEQFFGPGTRLTVL.

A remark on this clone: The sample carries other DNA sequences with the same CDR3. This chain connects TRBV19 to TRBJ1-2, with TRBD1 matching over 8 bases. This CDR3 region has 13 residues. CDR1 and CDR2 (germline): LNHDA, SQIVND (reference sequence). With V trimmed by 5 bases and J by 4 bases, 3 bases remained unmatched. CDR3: CASSHDRGYGYTF. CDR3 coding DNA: TGTGCCAGTAGTCATGACAGGGGCTATGGCTACACCTTC.

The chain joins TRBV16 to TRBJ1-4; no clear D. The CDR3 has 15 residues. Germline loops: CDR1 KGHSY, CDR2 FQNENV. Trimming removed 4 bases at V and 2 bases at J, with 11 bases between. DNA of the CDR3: TGTGCCAGCAGCCCGCCCCAGATCACTAATGAAAAACTGTTTTTT. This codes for CASSPPQITNEKLFF.

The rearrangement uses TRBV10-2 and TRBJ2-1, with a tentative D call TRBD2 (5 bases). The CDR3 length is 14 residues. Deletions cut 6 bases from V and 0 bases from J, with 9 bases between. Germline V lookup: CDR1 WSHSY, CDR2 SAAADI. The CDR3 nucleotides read TGCGCCAGCAGGACTACTAGCTCCTACAATGAGCAGTTCTTC. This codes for CASRTTSSYNEQFF.

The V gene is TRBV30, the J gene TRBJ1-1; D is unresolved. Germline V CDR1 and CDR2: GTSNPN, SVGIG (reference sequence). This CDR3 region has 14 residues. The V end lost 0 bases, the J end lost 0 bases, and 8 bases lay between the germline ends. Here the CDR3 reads CAWSVTVMNTEAFF. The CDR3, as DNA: TGTGCCTGGAGTGTAACAGTCATGAACACTGAAGCTTTCTTT.

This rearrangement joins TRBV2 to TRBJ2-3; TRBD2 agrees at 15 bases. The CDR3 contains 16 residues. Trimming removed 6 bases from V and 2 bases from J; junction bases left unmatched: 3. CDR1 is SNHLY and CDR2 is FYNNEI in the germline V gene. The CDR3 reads CASSGLAGGNTDTQYF. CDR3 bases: TGTGCCAGCAGCGGACTAGCGGGGGGGAACACAGATACGCAGTATTTT. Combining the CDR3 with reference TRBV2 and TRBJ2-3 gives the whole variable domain EPEVTQTPSHQVTQMGQEVILRCVPISNHLYFYWYRQILGQKVEFLVSFYNNEISEKSEIFDDQFSVERPDGSNFTLKIRSTKLEDSAMYFCASSGLAGGNTDTQYFGPGTRLTVL.

The CDR3 nucleotides are TGTGCCAGCAGTTTAGAGCTTCGGCAGGTAGATACGCAGTATTTT. Residues: CASSLELRQVDTQYF. The rearrangement uses TRBV28 and TRBJ2-3; D is unclear. Germline V gene sequence: CDR1 MDHEN, CDR2 SYDVKM. This CDR3 is 15 amino acids long. Trimming removed 2 bases from V and 5 bases from J, with 14 bases in between.

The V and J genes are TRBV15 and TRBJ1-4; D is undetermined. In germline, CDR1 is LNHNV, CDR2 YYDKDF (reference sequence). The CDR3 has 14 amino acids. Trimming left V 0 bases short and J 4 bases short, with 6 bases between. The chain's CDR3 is CATSREGVNEKLFF. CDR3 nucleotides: TGTGCCACCAGCAGAGAAGGAGTTAATGAAAAACTGTTTTTT.

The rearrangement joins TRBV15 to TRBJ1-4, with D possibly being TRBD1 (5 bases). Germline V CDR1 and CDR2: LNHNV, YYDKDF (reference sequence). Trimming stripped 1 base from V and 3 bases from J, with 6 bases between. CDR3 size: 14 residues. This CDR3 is CATSRGGANEKLFF. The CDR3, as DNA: TGTGCCACCAGCAGAGGGGGGGCTAATGAAAAACTGTTTTTT.

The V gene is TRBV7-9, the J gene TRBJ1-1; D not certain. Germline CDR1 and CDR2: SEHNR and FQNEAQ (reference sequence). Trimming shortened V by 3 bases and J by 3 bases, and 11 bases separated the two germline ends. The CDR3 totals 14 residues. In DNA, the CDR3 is TGTGCCAGCAGCTTTTCTCTAGGCCACACTGAAGCTTTCTTT. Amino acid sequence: CASSFSLGHTEAFF. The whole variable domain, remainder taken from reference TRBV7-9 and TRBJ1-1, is DTGVSQNPRHKITKRGQNVTFRCDPISEHNRLYWYRQTLGQGPEFLTYFQNEAQLEKSRLLSDRFSAERPKGSFSTLEIQRTEQGDSAMYLCASSFSLGHTEAFFGQGTRLTVV.

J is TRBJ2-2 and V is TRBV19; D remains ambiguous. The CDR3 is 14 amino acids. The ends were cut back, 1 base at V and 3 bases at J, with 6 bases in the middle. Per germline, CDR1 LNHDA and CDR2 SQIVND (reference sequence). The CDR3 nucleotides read TGTGCCAGTAGTATAGCCCCCTACACCGGGGAGCTGTTTTTT. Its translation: CASSIAPYTGELFF.

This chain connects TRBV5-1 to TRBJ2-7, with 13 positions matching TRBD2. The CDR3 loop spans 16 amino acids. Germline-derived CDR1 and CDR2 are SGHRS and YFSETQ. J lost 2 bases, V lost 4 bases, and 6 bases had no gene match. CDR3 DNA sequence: TGCGCCAGCAGCCCGGGACTAGCGGGACCCACCTACGAGCAGTACTTC. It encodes CASSPGLAGPTYEQYF.

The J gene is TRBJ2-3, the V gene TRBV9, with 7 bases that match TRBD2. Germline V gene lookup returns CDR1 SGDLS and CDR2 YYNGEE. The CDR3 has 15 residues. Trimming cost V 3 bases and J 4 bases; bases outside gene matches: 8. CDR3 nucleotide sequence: TGTGCCAGCAGCGAAGGCGGGAGCCGGCCAGATACGCAGTATTTT. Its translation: CASSEGGSRPDTQYF.

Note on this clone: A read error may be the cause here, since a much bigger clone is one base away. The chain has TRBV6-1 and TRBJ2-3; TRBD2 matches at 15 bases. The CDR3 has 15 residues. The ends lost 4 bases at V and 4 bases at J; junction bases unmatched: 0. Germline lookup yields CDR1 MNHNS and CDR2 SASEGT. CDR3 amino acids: CASSGTSGGADTQYF. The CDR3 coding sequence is TGTGCCAGCAGTGGGACTAGCGGGGGGGCAGATACGCAGTATTTT.

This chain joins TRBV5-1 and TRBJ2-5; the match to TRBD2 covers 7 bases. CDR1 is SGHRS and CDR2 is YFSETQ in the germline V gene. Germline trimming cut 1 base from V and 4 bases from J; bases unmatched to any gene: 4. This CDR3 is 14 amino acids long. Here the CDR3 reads CASSLQGGGETQYF. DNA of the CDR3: TGCGCCAGCAGCTTGCAGGGCGGGGGAGAGACCCAGTACTTC.

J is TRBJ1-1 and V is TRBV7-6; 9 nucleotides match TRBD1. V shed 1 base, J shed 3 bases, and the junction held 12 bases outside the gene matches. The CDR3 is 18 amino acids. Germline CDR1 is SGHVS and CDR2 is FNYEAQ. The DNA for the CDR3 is TGTGCCAGCAGCTTAGGTTGGGACAGGGTCGGACTTGACACTGAAGCTTTCTTT. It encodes CASSLGWDRVGLDTEAFF. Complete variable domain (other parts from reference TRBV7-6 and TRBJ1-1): GAGVSQSPRYKVTKRGQDVALRCDPISGHVSLYWYRQALGQGPEFLTYFNYEAQQDKSGLPNDRFSAERPEGSISTLTIQRTEQRDSAMYRCASSLGWDRVGLDTEAFFGQGTRLTVV.

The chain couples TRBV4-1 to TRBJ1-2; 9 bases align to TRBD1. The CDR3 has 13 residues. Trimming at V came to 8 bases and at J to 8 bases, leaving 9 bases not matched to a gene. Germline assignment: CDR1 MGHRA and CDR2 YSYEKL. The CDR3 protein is CASGPGQGWGYTF. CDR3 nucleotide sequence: TGCGCCAGCGGGCCGGGACAGGGTTGGGGCTACACCTTC.

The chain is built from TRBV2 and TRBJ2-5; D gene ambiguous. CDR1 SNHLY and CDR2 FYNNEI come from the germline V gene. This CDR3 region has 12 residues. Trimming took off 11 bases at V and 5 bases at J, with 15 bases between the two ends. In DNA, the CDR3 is TGTGCCGGCCTAGTGTCGTACGAGACCCAGTACTTC. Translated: CAGLVSYETQYF.

The CDR3 bases are TGCGCCAGCAGCTTGCAGGGGCTCGGCAATGAGCAGTTCTTC. It yields the protein CASSLQGLGNEQFF. This chain uses TRBV5-1 with TRBJ2-1; D is perhaps TRBD1 (6 bases). The CDR3 extends over 14 amino acids. The V gene's germline CDR1 is SGHRS and CDR2 YFSETQ. V was clipped by 1 base and J by 6 bases, with 11 bases between them.

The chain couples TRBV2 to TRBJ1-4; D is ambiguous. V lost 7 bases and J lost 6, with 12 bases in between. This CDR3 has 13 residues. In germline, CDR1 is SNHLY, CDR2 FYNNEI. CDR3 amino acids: CASNGRAYEKLFF. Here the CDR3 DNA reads TGTGCCAGCAATGGGAGGGCCTATGAAAAACTGTTTTTT.

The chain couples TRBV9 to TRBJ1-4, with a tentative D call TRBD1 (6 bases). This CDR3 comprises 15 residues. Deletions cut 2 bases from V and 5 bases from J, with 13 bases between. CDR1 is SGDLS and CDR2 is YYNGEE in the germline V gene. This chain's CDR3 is CASSVLSQGNEKLFF. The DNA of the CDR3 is TGTGCCAGCAGCGTTCTCTCCCAGGGGAATGAAAAACTGTTTTTT. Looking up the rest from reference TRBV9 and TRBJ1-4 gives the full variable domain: DSGVTQTPKHLITATGQRVTLRCSPRSGDLSVYWYQQSLDQGLQFLIQYYNGEERAKGNILERFSAQQFPDLHSELNLSSLELGDSALYFCASSVLSQGNEKLFFGSGTQLSVL.

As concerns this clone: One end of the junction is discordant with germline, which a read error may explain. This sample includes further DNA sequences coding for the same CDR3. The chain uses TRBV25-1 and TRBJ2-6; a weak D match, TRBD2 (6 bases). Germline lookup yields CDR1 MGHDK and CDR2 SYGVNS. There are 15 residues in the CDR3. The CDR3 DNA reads TGTGCCAGCAGTGTAGGAGGGGCTGGGGCTAACGTCCTGACTTTC. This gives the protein CASSVGGAGANVLTF. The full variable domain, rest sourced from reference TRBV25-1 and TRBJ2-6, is EADIYQTPRYLVIGTGKKITLECSQTMGHDKMYWYQQDPGMELHLIHYSYGVNSTEKGDLSSESTVSRIRTEHFPLTLESARPSHTSQYLCASSVGGAGANVLTFGAGSRLTVL.

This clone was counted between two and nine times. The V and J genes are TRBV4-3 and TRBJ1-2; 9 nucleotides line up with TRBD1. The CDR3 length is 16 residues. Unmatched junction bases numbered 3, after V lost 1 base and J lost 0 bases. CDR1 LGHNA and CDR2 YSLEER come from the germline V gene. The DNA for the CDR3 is TGCGCCAGCAGCCAAGGGACAGGGGTAGCTAACTATGGCTACACCTTC. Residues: CASSQGTGVANYGYTF.